The 21 T cell receptor beta chains reported below all come from one sample, sequenced in a study of OX40 agonist ivuxolimab in advanced cancers. Clones were sequenced by immunoSEQ multiplex PCR, and TCRdb holds only the in-frame ones, with some missing. The data show 98,000 or so clones, with about 91% seen just once and around 2.7% held by the top ten. The sample was CD4+ or CD8+ T cells sorted from blood, taken in a trial of the OX40 agonist ivuxolimab. Every receptor here comes from an adult with an advanced solid tumor such as melanoma, head and neck, liver or kidney cancer.

This sequence joins TRBV27 and TRBJ1-5; no reliable D call. The germline CDR1 and CDR2 sequences are MNHEY and SMNVEV (reference sequence). V lost 7 bases, J lost 2 bases, and 6 bases lay in between. The CDR3 extends over 12 amino acids. The CDR3 here is CASIWGNQPQHF. CDR3 DNA: TGTGCCAGCATATGGGGCAATCAGCCCCAGCATTTT.

This clone was recorded a few times. This chain connects TRBV11-2 to TRBJ2-1, with 7 bases identical to TRBD2. V shed 5 bases, J shed 5 bases, and the junction held 6 bases outside the gene matches. Germline V gene data show CDR1 as SGHAT and CDR2 as FQNNGV. This CDR3 has 14 residues. The chain's CDR3 is CASSPGTTNNEQFF. CDR3 DNA: TGTGCCAGCAGCCCAGGGACTACAAACAATGAGCAGTTCTTC.

This chain joins TRBV2 and TRBJ2-5; 14 nucleotides line up with TRBD2. In germline, CDR1 is SNHLY, CDR2 FYNNEI. Germline trimming cut 4 bases from V and 2 bases from J; bases unmatched to any gene: 6. CDR3 length equals 17 residues. The CDR3, as DNA: TGTGCCAGCAGTGTGGGGACTAGCGGGAGCGGACAAGAGACCCAGTACTTC. Its translation is CASSVGTSGSGQETQYF.

The chain links TRBV11-2 to TRBJ2-7, with D hard to call. The V end lost 3 bases, the J end lost 4 bases, and 16 bases lay between the germline ends. Germline lookup yields CDR1 SGHAT and CDR2 FQNNGV. This CDR3 has 15 residues. The CDR3 DNA reads as TGTGCCAGCAGCTTTTCAGGAACAAAGAGTTACGAGCAGTACTTC. Protein sequence: CASSFSGTKSYEQYF.

This clone was picked up one time. In nucleotides, the CDR3 is TGTGCCAGCAGCTTAGGGGTCGTCCTATACAATGAGCAGTTCTTC. This encodes CASSLGVVLYNEQFF. The rearrangement links TRBV11-2 to TRBJ2-1; D is ambiguous. The CDR3 spans 15 residues. CDR1 is SGHAT and CDR2 is FQNNGV in the germline V gene. V lost 1 base and J lost 4, with 11 bases in between. Filled out from reference TRBV11-2 and TRBJ2-1, the complete variable domain reads EAGVAQSPRYKIIEKRQSVAFWCNPISGHATLYWYQQILGQGPKLLIQFQNNGVVDDSQLPKDRFSAERLKGVDSTLKIQPAKLEDSAVYLCASSLGVVLYNEQFFGPGTRLTVL.

The V gene is TRBV7-9, the J gene TRBJ2-1; D gene unclear. Germline lookup yields CDR1 SEHNR and CDR2 FQNEAQ (reference sequence). There are 13 residues in the CDR3. Trimming removed 4 bases from V and 7 bases from J, with 11 bases in between. CDR3 nucleotides: TGTGCCAGCAGCTGGAGTATGAGTAATGAGCAGTTCTTC. As protein: CASSWSMSNEQFF. Using reference TRBV7-9 and TRBJ2-1 for the parts outside the CDR3, the full variable domain is DTGVSQNPRHKITKRGQNVTFRCDPISEHNRLYWYRQTLGQGPEFLTYFQNEAQLEKSRLLSDRFSAERPKGSFSTLEIQRTEQGDSAMYLCASSWSMSNEQFFGPGTRLTVL.

The J gene is TRBJ1-4, the V gene TRBV19, with 9 bases aligning to TRBD1. The CDR3 contains 14 residues. V lost 5 bases, J lost 5 bases, and 3 bases stayed unmatched. The germline gives CDR1 LNHDA, CDR2 SQIVND (reference sequence). The CDR3 coding sequence is TGTGCCAGTAGTTCCGGGACAGGGAATGAAAAACTGTTTTTT. It translates to CASSSGTGNEKLFF.

V usage is TRBV28 and J usage is TRBJ1-5; D gene uncertain. With 2 bases removed from V and 1 base from J, the gap between germline ends came to 6 bases. CDR3 size: 14 residues. Looked up from germline, CDR1 is MDHEN and CDR2 is SYDVKM. The CDR3 region has the DNA TGTGCCAGCAGTTTAAGGTTCAGCAATCAGCCCCAGCATTTT. Its protein product is CASSLRFSNQPQHF.

The V gene is TRBV28, the J gene TRBJ2-7; 9 nucleotides align to TRBD1. The germline V gene has CDR1 MDHEN and CDR2 SYDVKM. CDR3 size: 14 residues. V lost 5 bases to trimming and J lost 4 bases; unmatched junction nucleotides: 6. CDR3: CASSIPGQGYEQYF. The DNA for the CDR3 is TGTGCCAGCAGTATACCGGGACAGGGATACGAGCAGTACTTC.

The chain uses TRBV5-1 and TRBJ1-4; D unresolved. V was cut by 3 bases and J by 5 bases, with 14 bases left in between. Looked up from germline, CDR1 is SGHRS and CDR2 is YFSETQ. CDR3 size: 15 residues. DNA of the CDR3: TGCGCCAGCAGCTCCATCGGAACTATGAATGAAAAACTGTTTTTT. Translated, it gives CASSSIGTMNEKLFF.

This chain connects TRBV28 to TRBJ1-2; a possible D gene is TRBD1 (6 bases). V was shortened by 6 bases and J by 4 bases, with 9 bases between the two germline ends. Germline V CDR1 and CDR2: MDHEN, SYDVKM. The CDR3 is 12 amino acids. For the CDR3, the DNA is TGTGCCAGCAGAACAGGGAGCTATGGCTACACCTTC. Its protein is CASRTGSYGYTF.

V gene TRBV19 combines with J gene TRBJ2-3; 14 positions agree with TRBD2. The germline V gene encodes CDR1 LNHDA and CDR2 SQIVND (reference sequence). Germline trimming cut 4 bases from V and 4 bases from J; bases unmatched to any gene: 10. CDR3 length equals 18 residues. The CDR3 protein is CASSSAPGLAGGADTQYF. Here the CDR3 DNA reads TGTGCCAGTAGTAGTGCCCCAGGACTAGCGGGAGGAGCAGATACGCAGTATTTT. The variable domain in full, completed from reference TRBV19 and TRBJ2-3, reads DGGITQSPKYLFRKEGQNVTLSCEQNLNHDAMYWYRQDPGQGLRLIYYSQIVNDFQKGDIAEGYSVSREKKESFPLTVTSAQKNPTAFYLCASSSAPGLAGGADTQYFGPGTRLTVL.

The CDR3 reads CASSMTSGAGHEQYF. The CDR3 DNA reads TGTGCCAGCAGCATGACTAGCGGGGCTGGCCACGAGCAGTACTTC. V is TRBV7-2 and J is TRBJ2-7; 11 bases align to TRBD2. The CDR3 is 15 amino acids. Trimming at V came to 5 bases and at J to 5 bases, leaving 8 bases not matched to a gene. CDR1 SGHTA and CDR2 FQGNSA come from the germline V gene. The whole variable domain, remainder taken from reference TRBV7-2 and TRBJ2-7, is GAGVSQSPSNKVTEKGKDVELRCDPISGHTALYWYRQSLGQGLEFLIYFQGNSAPDKSGLPSDRFSAERTGGSVSTLTIQRTQQEDSAVYLCASSMTSGAGHEQYFGPGTRLTVT.

In this sample, this clone turned up a few times. This chain joins TRBV10-3 and TRBJ1-1; no reliable D call. CDR3 length: 13 residues. V lost 9 bases and J 1 base, leaving 12 bases between the germline ends. Germline lookup yields CDR1 ENHRY and CDR2 SYGVKD. CDR3 amino acids: CAISPSGNTEAFF. CDR3 bases: TGTGCCATTTCTCCCAGTGGGAACACTGAAGCTTTCTTT.

This clone was seen once. V and J are TRBV19 and TRBJ1-4; D gene ambiguous. This CDR3 comprises 14 residues. The germline CDR1 and CDR2 sequences are LNHDA and SQIVND (reference sequence). Trimming cost V 7 bases and J 2 bases, with 11 bases left between them. The CDR3 loop is CASTHQDTNEKLFF. CDR3 sequence (DNA): TGTGCCAGTACCCATCAGGACACTAATGAAAAACTGTTTTTT.

The V and J genes are TRBV28 and TRBJ2-5, with 7 positions matching TRBD2. V was clipped by 5 bases and J by 4 bases; unmatched bases: 4. The V gene's germline CDR1 is MDHEN and CDR2 SYDVKM. This CDR3 comprises 13 residues. Written as DNA, the CDR3 is TGTGCCAGCAGTGAAGCGGGAACAGAGACCCAGTACTTC. This translates into CASSEAGTETQYF.

The rearrangement links TRBV5-1 to TRBJ2-2; D remains unclear. The CDR3 runs to 16 residues. From germline, CDR1 is SGHRS and CDR2 YFSETQ. Trimming took 4 bases from V and 0 from J, leaving 13 bases between them. The CDR3 DNA reads as TGCGCCAGCAGCCGGGCCGAGGCAGCGAACACCGGGGAGCTGTTTTTT. Its protein product is CASSRAEAANTGELFF.

The V call is TRBV19, the J call TRBJ1-5; D is perhaps TRBD1 (6 bases). The ends were cut back, 6 bases at V and 1 base at J, with 13 bases in the middle. Per the germline V gene, CDR1 is LNHDA and CDR2 is SQIVND (reference sequence). This CDR3 comprises 15 residues. In DNA, the CDR3 is TGTGCCAGTAGCCAAAGGACAGACAGCAATCAGCCCCAGCATTTT. Encoded protein: CASSQRTDSNQPQHF.

The genes are TRBV27 and TRBJ2-4, with D possibly matching TRBD2 (6 bases). This CDR3 region has 19 residues. V dropped 5 bases and J dropped 0 bases, with 23 bases sitting between them. Germline loops: CDR1 MNHEY, CDR2 SMNVEV (reference sequence). DNA for the CDR3: TGTGCCAGCAGTCCCGGGTTGTGGAGGGCCCAATCAGCCAAAAACATTCAGTACTTC. This sequence encodes CASSPGLWRAQSAKNIQYF.

V gene TRBV21-1 combines with J gene TRBJ2-5. TRBV21-1 is an annotated pseudogene. The CDR3 spans 13 residues. CDR3 DNA: TGTGCCAGCACTCATGAGTTCCAAGGGACCCAGTACTTC. It specifies CASTHEFQGTQYF.

J is TRBJ2-7 and V is TRBV18; 11 bases fit TRBD2. J was trimmed by 2 bases and V by 1 base; bases with no gene match: 4. Germline V gene lookup returns CDR1 KGHSH and CDR2 LQKENI. The CDR3 spans 16 residues. The CDR3, as DNA: TGTGCCAGCTCACCACTAGCGGGAGGGGGGACCTACGAGCAGTACTTC. It encodes CASSPLAGGGTYEQYF.